The entry below gives a single T cell receptor beta chain sequence along with its context. What it recognizes is unknown. This sample was taken from a study of cytomegalovirus exposure and HLA in healthy donors. There were likely unrecorded immune exposures, though donors were nominally healthy when sampled. The PCR contained 60 Vbeta and 13 Jbeta primers. Clones were sequenced by immunoSEQ multiplex PCR, and TCRdb holds only the in-frame ones, with some missing. Of some 130,000 clones in the sample, around 81% were seen once. Whole-study findings and limits: A previous analysis found most TCR beta V segments productive roughly 87% or roughly 30% of the time. On later analysis, the bulk of CMV-associated TCR beta chains appeared to be HLA-restricted.

CDR3 length equals 13 residues. Germline V gene lookup returns CDR1 SEHNR and CDR2 FQNEAQ (reference sequence). V lost 1 base and J lost 8, with 8 bases in between. This receptor was identified in a man between 18 and 35 years old in good health and CMV-seronegative. V usage is TRBV7-9 and J usage is TRBJ1-4; D is ambiguous. Sequencing was done on a sample of PBMCs. The CDR3 loop is CASSLDSAEKLFF. The CDR3 nucleotides read TGTGCCAGCAGCTTAGACAGTGCCGAAAAACTGTTTTTT.